One and the same sample provided the 6 T cell receptor beta chains below, sequenced in a study of identical twins. TCRdb itself ran the 5' RACE reads through MiXCR, one entry per CDR3 protein. This sample has 1.5 million or so distinct CDR3 sequences, with 32% found just once. Sequences were obtained from cord blood. The receptors come from a newborn girl in good health.

The chain combines TRBV10-3 with TRBJ2-5; D gene ambiguous. In germline, CDR1 is ENHRY, CDR2 SYGVKD. V was shortened by 6 bases and J by 1 base, with 9 bases between the two germline ends. The CDR3 has 13 amino acids. The CDR3 bases are TGTGCCATCAGGACACCCCTCCAAGAGACCCAGTACTTC. It is translated as CAIRTPLQETQYF.

V is TRBV20-1 and J is TRBJ1-1; D call uncertain. Germline V gene lookup returns CDR1 DFQATT and CDR2 SNEGSKA (reference sequence). The CDR3 runs 12 residues. V lost 1 base to trimming and J lost 8 bases, with 11 bases between them. In nucleotides, the CDR3 is TGCAGTGCTAGAGTCCTGGACCGAGAAGCTTTCTTT. Translated: CSARVLDREAFF.

J is TRBJ2-7 and V is TRBV20-1; 8 bases map to TRBD1. The germline CDR1 and CDR2 sequences are DFQATT and SNEGSKA (reference sequence). CDR3 length: 13 residues. V lost 5 bases, J lost 3 bases, and 6 bases stayed unmatched. The CDR3 loop is CSADRDRSYEQYF. The CDR3, as DNA: TGCAGTGCTGACCGGGACAGGAGCTACGAGCAGTACTTC.

On this clonotype itself: Compared with germline, one end of the junction differs, possibly owing to a read error. The chain couples TRBV5-6 to TRBJ2-2; D is perhaps TRBD1 (6 bases). Per the germline V gene, CDR1 is SGHDT and CDR2 is YYEEEE. This CDR3 is 14 amino acids long. The CDR3 protein is CASSLYGDTGELFF. The CDR3 bases are TGCGCCAGCAGCTTGTACGGGGACACGGGGGAGCTGTTTTTT.

This chain uses TRBV7-2 with TRBJ2-5, with a weak D call TRBD2 (5 bases). Per germline, CDR1 SGHTA and CDR2 FQGNSA. The CDR3 runs to 14 residues. Trimming cost V 1 base and J 11 bases, with 17 bases left between them. For the CDR3, the DNA is TGTGCCAGCAGCTTAGAGACCAGACTAAGGAAGCAGTACTTC. This codes for CASSLETRLRKQYF. The variable domain in full, with the rest retrieved from reference TRBV7-2 and TRBJ2-5, is GAGVSQSPSNKVTEKGKDVELRCDPISGHTALYWYRQSLGQGLEFLIYFQGNSAPDKSGLPSDRFSAERTGGSVSTLTIQRTQQEDSAVYLCASSLETRLRKQYFGPGTRLLVL.

V usage is TRBV6-2 or TRBV6-3 and J usage is TRBJ2-5, with a weak D call TRBD2 (5 bases). The assigned J gene may be wrong: the sequence end matches TRBJ2-7 better. Per germline, CDR1 MNHEY and CDR2 SVGEGT. The CDR3 extends over 15 amino acids. In DNA, the CDR3 is TGTGCCAGCAGTCCTTTTAATCCGGGGTTCTACGAGCAGTACTTC. This codes for CASSPFNPGFYEQYF.